This paragraph reports one TCR beta chain. This table comes from immunoSEQ multiplex PCR, and its TCRdb copy is limited to in-frame clones, with some not included. The sample records around 24,000 clones, around 74% being singletons. This entry is derived from a study of preoperative IRX-2 immunotherapy in early breast cancer. The CDR3 spans 15 residues. Germline CDR1 SGHNT, CDR2 YENEEA. J gave up 0 bases and V 6 bases, and 5 bases lay outside the gene matches. Treatment here: preoperative locoregional IRX-2 cytokine immunotherapy. Here the sequenced sample was lymph node tissue, taken after IRX-2 immunotherapy. The chain has TRBV11-3 and TRBJ2-7, with 10 bases aligning to TRBD2. This TCR was recovered from a human donor with breast cancer. CDR3 amino acids: CASSQGLAASYEQYF. The CDR3 DNA is TGTGCCAGCAGTCAAGGACTAGCGGCCTCCTACGAGCAGTACTTC.